The entry below gives a single TCR beta chain sequence along with its context. Its antigen remains unknown. The data belong to a study of cytomegalovirus exposure and HLA in healthy donors. Study results and caveats: Among TCR beta chains, those listed as cytomegalovirus-associated numbered more than 150.

Per germline, CDR1 MGHRA and CDR2 YSYEKL. The CDR3 spans 15 residues. V gave up 0 bases and J gave up 4 bases, with 12 bases separating them. Assay used: immunoSEQ multiplex PCR; TCRdb lists only in-frame clones, some missing. The sample consists of 220,000 or so clones, approximately 87% of them appearing once. The sample consisted of PBMCs. The chain links TRBV4-1 to TRBJ1-2; D is undetermined. This clonotype was obtained from a woman aged 18-30 years in good health and CMV-seronegative. For the CDR3, the DNA is TGCGCCAGCAGCCAAGAGGAACAGTTGAGCTATGGCTACACCTTC. This gives the protein CASSQEEQLSYGYTF.